This is a list of T cell receptor beta chains from one sample in a study of shared clonotypes between healthy human individuals. Libraries were prepared by immunoSEQ multiplex PCR; TCRdb keeps only in-frame clonotypes and omits some of them. The profile shows about 680,000 clones, 90% to 95% of them singletons. Specimen: naive CD8+ T cells sorted from blood. Source of these receptors: a man younger than 45 in good health. Both conserved end residues are part of each CDR3. A D gene is named only where the DNA matches it firmly. Only some rows state a clone size, as once, few, many or a class for expanded clones.

TRBD1,TRBV19,TRBJ2-1,.,CASSTWGQGLDEQFF,TGTGCCAGTAGTACGTGGGGACAGGGTTTGGATGAGCAGTTCTTC
.,TRBV5-4,TRBJ2-7,.,CASSWGSYEQYF,TGTGCCAGTTCATGGGGTAGCTACGAGCAGTACTTC
.,TRBV7-9,TRBJ1-1,.,CASSIGRDTEAFF,TGTGCCAGCAGCATCGGACGGGACACTGAAGCTTTCTTT
.,TRBV13,TRBJ2-2,once,CASSGRELFF,TGTGCCAGCAGCGGCCGGGAGCTGTTTTTT
.,TRBV28,TRBJ1-1,.,CASSLFVGEKAEAFF,TGTGCCAGCAGTTTATTCGTCGGCGAAAAGGCTGAAGCTTTCTTT
.,TRBV4-3,TRBJ1-4,.,CASSQDIWGLSPDNEKLFF,TGCGCCAGCAGCCAAGATATTTGGGGTTTGAGTCCTGATAATGAAAAACTGTTTTTT
TRBD1,TRBV29-1,TRBJ2-7,.,CSVCKTGDEQYF,TGCAGCGTTTGTAAGACAGGGGACGAGCAGTACTTC
.,TRBV7-9,TRBJ1-4,.,CASSESTNEKLFF,TGTGCCAGCTCGGAGTCAACTAATGAAAAACTGTTTTTT
.,TRBV4-1,TRBJ1-5,.,CASSQGQSNQPQHF,TGCGCCAGCAGCCAAGGACAGAGCAATCAGCCCCAGCATTTT
TRBD1,TRBV4-1,TRBJ2-1,.,CASSQTGQGTYNEQFF,TGCGCCAGCAGCCAGACGGGACAGGGAACCTACAATGAGCAGTTCTTC
TRBD1,TRBV18,TRBJ2-5,few,CASSPWDRYQETQYF,TGTGCCAGCTCACCCTGGGACAGATACCAAGAGACCCAGTACTTC
.,TRBV6-5,TRBJ2-1,.,CASVRDNEQFF,TGTGCCAGCGTACGGGACAATGAGCAGTTCTTC
.,TRBV5-1,TRBJ2-2,.,CASSYRLGSGELFF,TGCGCCAGCAGCTATCGGTTGGGGAGCGGGGAGCTGTTTTTT
.,TRBV9,TRBJ2-7,.,CASSPSGRSYEQYF,TGTGCCAGCAGCCCGAGCGGAAGGTCCTACGAGCAGTACTTC
TRBD1,TRBV5-5,TRBJ2-1,.,CASSWDRNNEQFF,TGTGCCAGCAGCTGGGACAGAAACAATGAGCAGTTCTTC
.,TRBV30,TRBJ1-2,few,CAWGIRIMANYGYTF,TGTGCCTGGGGGATCAGGATTATGGCTAACTATGGCTACACCTTC
.,TRBV7-3,TRBJ2-2,once,CASSLTSRRDTGELFF,TGTGCCAGCAGCTTAACTAGCAGGCGTGACACCGGGGAGCTGTTTTTT
.,TRBV9,TRBJ2-1,.,CASSVGRAQVYNEQFF,TGTGCCAGCAGCGTAGGGAGGGCTCAGGTCTACAATGAGCAGTTCTTC
TRBD1,TRBV29-1,TRBJ2-2,.,CSVAGTAHTGELFF,TGCAGCGTAGCCGGGACAGCACACACCGGGGAGCTGTTTTTT
TRBD2,TRBV28,TRBJ2-7,.,CASCPGTMIYEQYF,TGTGCCAGCTGTCCGGGGACTATGATCTACGAGCAGTACTTC
.,TRBV11-3,TRBJ2-2,.,CASTSSTANTGELFF,TGTGCCAGCACTTCATCTACAGCGAACACCGGGGAGCTGTTTTTT
.,TRBV28,TRBJ2-7,.,CASSFWGEQYF,TGTGCCAGCAGTTTTTGGGGCGAGCAGTACTTC
TRBD1,TRBV5-1,TRBJ2-7,.,CASSLIPGQGFYEQYF,TGCGCCAGCAGCTTGATACCGGGACAGGGATTTTACGAGCAGTACTTC
.,TRBV11-2,TRBJ2-5,.,CASSLRRGETQYF,TGTGCCAGCAGCTTACGCAGGGGAGAGACCCAGTACTTC
.,TRBV11-2,TRBJ2-7,.,CASSPGGAGAYEQYF,TGTGCCAGCAGCCCCGGAGGGGCAGGAGCCTACGAGCAGTACTTC
.,TRBV7-9,TRBJ2-7,.,CASSSGETSSYEQYF,TGTGCCAGCAGCTCAGGGGAGACCTCTAGTTACGAGCAGTACTTC
.,TRBV28,TRBJ2-7,once,CASDSGKGTYEQYF,TGTGCCAGCGACTCAGGGAAGGGAACCTACGAGCAGTACTTC
.,TRBV7-9,TRBJ2-5,.,CASERPGHGAEETQYF,TGTGCCAGCGAAAGACCGGGACACGGGGCGGAAGAGACCCAGTACTTC
TRBD1,TRBV27,TRBJ1-1,.,CASVKDRVLRTEAFF,TGTGCCAGCGTGAAAGACAGGGTCCTGAGGACTGAAGCTTTCTTT
TRBD1,TRBV7-2,TRBJ2-7,.,CASSLEGTGTAYEQYF,TGTGCCAGCAGCTTAGAAGGGACAGGGACCGCCTACGAGCAGTACTTC
.,TRBV7-7,TRBJ1-5,.,CASSFDQPQHF,TGTGCTAGCAGCTTCGATCAGCCCCAGCATTTT
.,TRBV6-6,TRBJ2-1,.,CATRENEQFF,TGTGCCACCAGGGAGAATGAGCAGTTCTTC
.,TRBV29-1,TRBJ2-3,.,CSANPSVKEDTQYF,TGCAGCGCAAACCCTAGCGTTAAGGAGGATACGCAGTATTTT
TRBD2,TRBV29-1,TRBJ2-1,.,CSVVGLETSRRGNEQFF,TGCAGCGTTGTAGGTCTGGAGACTAGCCGCCGCGGAAATGAGCAGTTCTTC
TRBD2,TRBV7-7,TRBJ2-3,.,CASSFEPISGAAPDTQYF,TGTGCTAGCAGCTTCGAGCCCATTAGCGGGGCCGCCCCAGATACGCAGTATTTT
.,TRBV28,TRBJ2-7,.,CASSRFYEQYF,TGTGCCAGCAGTCGCTTCTACGAGCAGTACTTC
TRBD2,TRBV7-3,TRBJ2-7,.,CASTLAGPLGEQYF,TGTGCCAGCACCCTAGCGGGACCGCTAGGCGAGCAGTACTTC
TRBD1,TRBV11-2,TRBJ1-1,.,CASSPGDRGRDTEAFF,TGTGCCAGCAGCCCTGGGGACAGGGGAAGAGACACTGAAGCTTTCTTT
.,TRBV5-1,TRBJ1-4,.,CASSDGSEKLFF,TGCGCCAGCAGCGACGGAAGTGAAAAACTGTTTTTT
.,TRBV11-2,TRBJ1-3,few,CASSLRGVGGRSGNTIYF,TGTGCCAGCAGCTTAAGGGGGGTAGGCGGTCGCTCTGGAAACACCATATATTTT
.,TRBV7-9,TRBJ1-4,.,CASSWRGRGLGEELFF,TGTGCCAGCAGCTGGAGAGGTCGGGGTCTCGGCGAGGAACTGTTTTTT
TRBD1,TRBV2,TRBJ2-7,once,CASGDRESYYEQYF,TGTGCCAGCGGAGACAGGGAATCCTACTACGAGCAGTACTTC
TRBD2,TRBV2,TRBJ2-3,.,CASRFDLAGRFTDTQYF,TGTGCCAGCAGATTCGATCTAGCGGGTCGATTCACAGATACGCAGTATTTT
.,TRBV5-1,TRBJ2-7,.,CASRPDPSPREQYF,TGCGCCAGCAGGCCGGATCCATCTCCGCGTGAGCAGTACTTC
.,TRBV11-3,TRBJ2-7,.,CASSSGPGSSYEQYF,TGTGCCAGCAGCTCCGGGCCAGGTTCCTCCTACGAGCAGTACTTC
.,TRBV10-2,TRBJ2-5,.,CASSESGLVPQYF,TGCGCCAGCAGTGAGTCAGGTCTTGTCCCCCAGTACTTC
TRBD1,TRBV15,TRBJ2-7,.,CATSYPGQGYYEQYF,TGTGCCACCAGCTATCCGGGACAGGGATACTACGAGCAGTACTTC
.,TRBV7-6,TRBJ1-1,.,CASSAGRPNTEAFF,TGTGCCAGCAGCGCCGGACGTCCGAACACTGAAGCTTTCTTT
.,TRBV29-1,TRBJ2-3,.,CSVEDTLADTQYF,TGCAGCGTTGAAGATACATTGGCAGATACGCAGTATTTT
TRBD1,TRBV11-2,TRBJ2-5,once,CASSPGQANQETQYF,TGTGCCAGCAGCCCGGGACAGGCCAACCAAGAGACCCAGTACTTC
TRBD2,TRBV4-3,TRBJ2-7,.,CASSQAPFGGGSYEQYF,TGCGCCAGCAGCCAAGCCCCCTTCGGCGGGGGTTCCTACGAGCAGTACTTC
.,TRBV5-1,TRBJ1-1,.,CASSLRGRTNEHTEAFF,TGCGCCAGCAGCTTGAGGGGCAGGACCAACGAACACACTGAAGCTTTCTTT
TRBD2,TRBV4-1,TRBJ2-7,.,CASSLSGRTGEQYF,TGCGCCAGCAGCCTTTCCGGGAGGACGGGAGAGCAGTACTTC
.,TRBV6-5,TRBJ1-2,.,CASSYSYPNYGYTF,TGTGCCAGCAGTTACTCTTACCCTAACTATGGCTACACCTTC